What follows is one T cell receptor beta chain and its context. The CDR3 loop spans 15 amino acids. V lost 4 bases to trimming and J lost 4 bases, with 14 bases between them. The V gene's germline CDR1 is LGHNT and CDR2 FRNRAP. This specimen belongs to a study of blood T cell repertoires in COVID-19. Study summary: Researchers got acute and convalescent COVID-19 samples from the United States, Italy and Spain. T cells, B-cell-depleted T cells, or PBMCs provided the cDNA or gDNA that served as material.

TCRdb keeps only in-frame clones here, not all; method: immunoSEQ multiplex PCR. The table shows over 100,000 clones, with over 70% occurring only once. This TCR was recovered from a man aged 45-65 years with active COVID-19. The chain has TRBV12-5 and TRBJ2-1, with D perhaps matching TRBD2 (5 bases). The sequencing sample was made of peripheral blood. CDR3 amino acids: CASGSTETGYNEQFF. CDR3 sequence (DNA): TGTGCTAGTGGTTCCACAGAAACGGGGTACAATGAGCAGTTCTTC.